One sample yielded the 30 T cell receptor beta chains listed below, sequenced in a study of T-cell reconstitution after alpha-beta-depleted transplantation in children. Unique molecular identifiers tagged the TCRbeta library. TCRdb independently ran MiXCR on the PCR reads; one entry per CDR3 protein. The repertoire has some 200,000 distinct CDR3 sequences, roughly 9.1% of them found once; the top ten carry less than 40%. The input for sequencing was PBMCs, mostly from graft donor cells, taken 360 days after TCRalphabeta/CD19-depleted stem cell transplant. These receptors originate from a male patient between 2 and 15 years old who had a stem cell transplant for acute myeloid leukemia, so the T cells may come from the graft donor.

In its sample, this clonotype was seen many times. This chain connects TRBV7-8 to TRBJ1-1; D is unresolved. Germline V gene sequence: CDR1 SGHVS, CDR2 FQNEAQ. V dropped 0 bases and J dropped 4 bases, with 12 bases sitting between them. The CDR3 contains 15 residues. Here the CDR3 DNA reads TGTGCCAGCAGCTTAGCCGGGGATTTTCGCACTGAAGCTTTCTTT. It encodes CASSLAGDFRTEAFF.

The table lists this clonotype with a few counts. The CDR3 loop is CSVGLAGEGTQYF. The CDR3, as DNA: TGCAGCGTGGGACTAGCGGGGGAGGGGACCCAGTACTTC. The rearrangement links TRBV29-1 to TRBJ2-5; 14 bases match TRBD2. J gave up 7 bases and V 6 bases, and 4 bases lay outside the gene matches. Germline-derived CDR1 and CDR2 are SQVTM and ANQGSEA. The CDR3 is 13 residues long.

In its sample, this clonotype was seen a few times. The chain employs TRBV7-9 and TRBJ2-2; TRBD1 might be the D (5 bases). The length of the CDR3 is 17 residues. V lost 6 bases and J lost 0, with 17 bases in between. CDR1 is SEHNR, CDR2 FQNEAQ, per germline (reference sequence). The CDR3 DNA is TGTGCCAGCAGACTTTGGGGCGGCCCAGCGAACACCGGGGAGCTGTTTTTT. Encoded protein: CASRLWGGPANTGELFF.

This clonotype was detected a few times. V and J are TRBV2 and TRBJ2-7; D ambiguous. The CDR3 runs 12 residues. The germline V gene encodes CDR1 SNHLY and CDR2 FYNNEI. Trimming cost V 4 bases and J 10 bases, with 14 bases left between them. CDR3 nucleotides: TGTGCCAGCAGTGTCGCAGCCTTTCACCAGTACGTC. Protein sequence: CASSVAAFHQYV.

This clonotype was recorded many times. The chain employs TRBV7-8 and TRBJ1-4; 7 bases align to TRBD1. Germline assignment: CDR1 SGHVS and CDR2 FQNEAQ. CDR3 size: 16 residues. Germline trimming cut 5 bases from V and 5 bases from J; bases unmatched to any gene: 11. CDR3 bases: TGTGCCAGCAGCCCTACTGCCACACAGGGGAATGAAAAACTGTTTTTT. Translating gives CASSPTATQGNEKLFF.

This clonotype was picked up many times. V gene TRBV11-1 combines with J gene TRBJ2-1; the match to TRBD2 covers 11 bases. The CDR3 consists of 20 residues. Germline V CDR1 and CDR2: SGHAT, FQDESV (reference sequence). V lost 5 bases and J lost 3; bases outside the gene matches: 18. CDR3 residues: CASSHLDSQGLAGDYNEQFF. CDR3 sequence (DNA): TGTGCCAGCAGCCACCTGGACAGCCAAGGACTAGCGGGCGACTACAATGAGCAGTTCTTC.

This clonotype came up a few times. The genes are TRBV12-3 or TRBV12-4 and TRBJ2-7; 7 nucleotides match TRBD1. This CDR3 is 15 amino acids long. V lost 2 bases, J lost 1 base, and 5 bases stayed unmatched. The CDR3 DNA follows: TGTGCCAGCAGTTTAAAGCACAGGGGATCCTACGAGCAGTACTTC. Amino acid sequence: CASSLKHRGSYEQYF.

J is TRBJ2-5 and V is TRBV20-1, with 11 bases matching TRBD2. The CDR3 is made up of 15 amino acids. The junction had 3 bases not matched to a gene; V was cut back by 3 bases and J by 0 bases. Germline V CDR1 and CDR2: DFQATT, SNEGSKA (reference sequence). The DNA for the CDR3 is TGCAGTGCTAGCGGACTAGCGGGTAACCAAGAGACCCAGTACTTC. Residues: CSASGLAGNQETQYF.

This chain's CDR3 is CSAQADSSSYNEQFF. CDR3 bases: TGCAGCGCCCAAGCTGACAGCAGCTCCTACAATGAGCAGTTCTTC. The genes are TRBV29-1 and TRBJ2-1; TRBD1 is a possible D gene (5 bases). V lost 7 bases and J lost 0, with 16 bases in between. Germline CDR1 is SQVTM and CDR2 is ANQGSEA. The CDR3 loop spans 15 amino acids.

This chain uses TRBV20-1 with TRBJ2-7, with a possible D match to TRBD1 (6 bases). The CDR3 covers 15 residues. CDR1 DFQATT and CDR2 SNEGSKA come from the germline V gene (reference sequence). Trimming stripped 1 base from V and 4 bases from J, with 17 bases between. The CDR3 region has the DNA TGCAGTGCTAGAGTCCAACAGGGCCCGGGATACGAGCAGTACTTC. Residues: CSARVQQGPGYEQYF.

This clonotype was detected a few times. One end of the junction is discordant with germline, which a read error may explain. The CDR3 sequence is CTVGASLKGAFF. The CDR3 region has the DNA TGCACCGTTGGGGCGTCACTGAAAGGAGCTTTCTTT. This chain connects TRBV29-1 to TRBJ1-1; D is possibly TRBD1 (5 bases). The CDR3 has 12 residues. Germline V gives CDR1 SQVTM, CDR2 ANQGSEA.

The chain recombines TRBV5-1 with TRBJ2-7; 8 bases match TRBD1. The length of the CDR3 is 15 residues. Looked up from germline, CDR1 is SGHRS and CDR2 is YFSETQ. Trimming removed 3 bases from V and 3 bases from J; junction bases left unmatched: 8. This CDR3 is CASSWWTGTDYEQYF. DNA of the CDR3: TGCGCCAGCAGCTGGTGGACAGGGACGGACTACGAGCAGTACTTC.

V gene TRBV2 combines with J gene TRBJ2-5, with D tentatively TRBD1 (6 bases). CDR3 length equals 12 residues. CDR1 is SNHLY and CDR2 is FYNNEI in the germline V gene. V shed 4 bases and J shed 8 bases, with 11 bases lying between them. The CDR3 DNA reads TGTGCCAGCAGTGGGGGGCACGGAACCCAGTACTTC. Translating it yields CASSGGHGTQYF.

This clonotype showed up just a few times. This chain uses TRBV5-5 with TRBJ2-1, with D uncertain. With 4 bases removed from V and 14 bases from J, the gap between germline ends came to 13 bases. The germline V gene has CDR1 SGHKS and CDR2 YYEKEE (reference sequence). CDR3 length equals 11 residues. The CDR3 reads CASSMTPEEFF. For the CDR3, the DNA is TGTGCCAGCAGCATGACCCCAGAAGAGTTCTTC.

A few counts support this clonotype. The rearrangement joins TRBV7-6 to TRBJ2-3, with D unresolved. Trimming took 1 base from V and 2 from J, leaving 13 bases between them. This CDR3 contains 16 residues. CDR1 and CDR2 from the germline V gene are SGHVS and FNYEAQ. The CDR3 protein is CASSLVRKRATDTQYF. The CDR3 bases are TGTGCCAGCAGCTTAGTTAGGAAAAGGGCCACAGATACGCAGTATTTT. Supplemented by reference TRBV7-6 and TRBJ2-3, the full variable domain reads GAGVSQSPRYKVTKRGQDVALRCDPISGHVSLYWYRQALGQGPEFLTYFNYEAQQDKSGLPNDRFSAERPEGSISTLTIQRTEQRDSAMYRCASSLVRKRATDTQYFGPGTRLTVL.

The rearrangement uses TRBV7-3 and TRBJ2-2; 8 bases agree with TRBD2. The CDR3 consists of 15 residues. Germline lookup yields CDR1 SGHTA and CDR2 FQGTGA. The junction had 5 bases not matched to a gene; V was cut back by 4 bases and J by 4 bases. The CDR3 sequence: CASSSPGTSTGELFF. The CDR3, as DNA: TGTGCCAGCAGCTCCCCCGGGACTAGCACCGGGGAGCTGTTTTTT. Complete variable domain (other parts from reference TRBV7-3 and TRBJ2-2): GAGVSQTPSNKVTEKGKYVELRCDPISGHTALYWYRQSLGQGPEFLIYFQGTGAADDSGLPNDRFFAVRPEGSVSTLKIQRTERGDSAVYLCASSSPGTSTGELFFGEGSRLTVL.

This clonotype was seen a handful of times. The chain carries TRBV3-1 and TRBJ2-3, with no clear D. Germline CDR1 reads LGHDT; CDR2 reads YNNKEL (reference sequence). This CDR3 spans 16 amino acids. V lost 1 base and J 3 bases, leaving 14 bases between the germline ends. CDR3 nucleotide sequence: TGTGCCAGCAGCCAAGGGGTGGGAATCAAAACAGATACGCAGTATTTT. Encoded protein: CASSQGVGIKTDTQYF.

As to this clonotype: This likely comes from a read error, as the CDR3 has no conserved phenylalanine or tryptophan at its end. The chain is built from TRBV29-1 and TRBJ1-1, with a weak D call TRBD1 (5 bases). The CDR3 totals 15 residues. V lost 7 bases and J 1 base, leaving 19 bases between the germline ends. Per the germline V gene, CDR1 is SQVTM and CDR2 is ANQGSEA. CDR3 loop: CSAEDTGVPNTEAFC. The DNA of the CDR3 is TGCAGCGCCGAAGACACAGGTGTACCGAACACTGAAGCTTTCTGT.

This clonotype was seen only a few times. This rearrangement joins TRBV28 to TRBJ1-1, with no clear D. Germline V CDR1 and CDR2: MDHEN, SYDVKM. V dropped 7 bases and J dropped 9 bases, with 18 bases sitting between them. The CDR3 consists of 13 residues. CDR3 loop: CASTSLGHQQAFF. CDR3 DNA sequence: TGTGCCAGCACCTCACTAGGGCACCAACAAGCTTTCTTT.

The CDR3 coding sequence is TGCAGTGCTAGAGATCGCAATCAGCCCCAGCATTTT. It yields the protein CSARDRNQPQHF. The genes are TRBV20-1 and TRBJ1-5, with no clear D. The V and J ends lost 0 bases and 2 bases respectively, with 2 bases between them. Germline V gives CDR1 DFQATT, CDR2 SNEGSKA (reference sequence). The CDR3 contains 12 residues.

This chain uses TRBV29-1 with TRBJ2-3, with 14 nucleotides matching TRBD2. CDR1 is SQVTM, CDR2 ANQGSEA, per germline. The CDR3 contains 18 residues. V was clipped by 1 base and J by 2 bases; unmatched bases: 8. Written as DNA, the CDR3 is TGCAGCGTTGAAGGTGGACTAGCGGGGGGCTCATTCACAGATACGCAGTATTTT. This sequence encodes CSVEGGLAGGSFTDTQYF.

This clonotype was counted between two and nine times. Here the CDR3 DNA reads TGTGCCATCAGTGCCCCTGGGGTCGCCCAGAGCACAGATACGCAGTATTTT. It specifies CAISAPGVAQSTDTQYF. The chain couples TRBV10-3 to TRBJ2-3; D is ambiguous. V was cut by 4 bases and J by 0 bases, with 17 bases left in between. This CDR3 is 17 amino acids long. Germline V lookup: CDR1 ENHRY, CDR2 SYGVKD.

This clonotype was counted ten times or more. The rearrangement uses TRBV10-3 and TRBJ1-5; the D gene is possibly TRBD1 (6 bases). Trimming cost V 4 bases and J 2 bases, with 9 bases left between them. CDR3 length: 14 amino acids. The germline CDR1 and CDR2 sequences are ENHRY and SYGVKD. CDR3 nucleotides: TGTGCCATCAGTGCTGGGGGCGGCAATCAGCCCCAGCATTTT. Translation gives CAISAGGGNQPQHF.

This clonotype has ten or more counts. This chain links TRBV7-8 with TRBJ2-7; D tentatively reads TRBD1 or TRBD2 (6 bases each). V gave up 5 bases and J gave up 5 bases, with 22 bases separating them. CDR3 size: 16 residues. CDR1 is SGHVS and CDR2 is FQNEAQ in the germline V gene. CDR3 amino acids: CASSPFGGIGVHEQYF. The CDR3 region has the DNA TGTGCCAGCAGCCCATTCGGGGGCATTGGGGTTCACGAGCAGTACTTC. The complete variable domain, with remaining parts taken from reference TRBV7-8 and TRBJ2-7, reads GAGVSQSPRYKVAKRGQDVALRCDPISGHVSLFWYQQALGQGPEFLTYFQNEAQLDKSGLPSDRFFAERPEGSVSTLKIQRTQQEDSAVYLCASSPFGGIGVHEQYFGPGTRLTVT.

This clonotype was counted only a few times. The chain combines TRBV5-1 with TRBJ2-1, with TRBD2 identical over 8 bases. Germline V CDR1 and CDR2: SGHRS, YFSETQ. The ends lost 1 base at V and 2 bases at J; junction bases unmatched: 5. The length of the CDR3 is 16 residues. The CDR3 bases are TGCGCCAGCAGCTTGATACTAGCGGCGGCCTACAATGAGCAGTTCTTC. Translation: CASSLILAAAYNEQFF.

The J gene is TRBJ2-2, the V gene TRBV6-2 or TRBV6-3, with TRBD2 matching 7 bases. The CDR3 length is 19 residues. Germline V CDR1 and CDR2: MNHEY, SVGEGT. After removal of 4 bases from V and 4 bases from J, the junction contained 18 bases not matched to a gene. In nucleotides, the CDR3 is TGTGCCAGCAGTTTCGGGGGGAAGATTAGCGGCCCAACCACCGGGGAGCTGTTTTTT. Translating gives CASSFGGKISGPTTGELFF.

In DNA form, the CDR3 reads TGCGCCAGCTCGGAGGAAGTAGCGGGGGGGATCGGGTACGAGCAGTACGTC. This gives the protein CASSEEVAGGIGYEQYV. The chain uses TRBV10-2 and TRBJ2-7, with 11 bases fitting TRBD2. From germline, CDR1 is WSHSY and CDR2 SAAADI. CDR3 length: 17 amino acids. Germline trimming cut 8 bases from V and 4 bases from J; bases unmatched to any gene: 16.

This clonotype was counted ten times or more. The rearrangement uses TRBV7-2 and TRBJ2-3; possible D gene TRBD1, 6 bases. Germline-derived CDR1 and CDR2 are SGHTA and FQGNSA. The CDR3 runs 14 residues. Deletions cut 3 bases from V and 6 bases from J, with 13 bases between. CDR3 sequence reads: CASSFTGSRDTQYF. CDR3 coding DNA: TGTGCCAGCAGCTTCACAGGGTCCCGGGATACGCAGTATTTT. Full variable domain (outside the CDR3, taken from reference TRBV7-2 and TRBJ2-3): GAGVSQSPSNKVTEKGKDVELRCDPISGHTALYWYRQSLGQGLEFLIYFQGNSAPDKSGLPSDRFSAERTGGSVSTLTIQRTQQEDSAVYLCASSFTGSRDTQYFGPGTRLTVL.

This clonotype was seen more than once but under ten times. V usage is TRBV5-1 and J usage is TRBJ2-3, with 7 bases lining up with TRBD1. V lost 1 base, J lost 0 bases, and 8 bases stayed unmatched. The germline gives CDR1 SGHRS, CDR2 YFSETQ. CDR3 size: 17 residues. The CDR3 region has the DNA TGCGCCAGCAGCTTGAGGGACAGACTACCTAGCACAGATACGCAGTATTTT. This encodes CASSLRDRLPSTDTQYF.

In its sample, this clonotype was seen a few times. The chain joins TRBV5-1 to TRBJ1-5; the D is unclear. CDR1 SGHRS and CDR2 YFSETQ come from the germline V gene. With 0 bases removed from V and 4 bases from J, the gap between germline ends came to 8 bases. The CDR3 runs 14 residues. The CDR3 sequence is CASSLGIGNQPQHF. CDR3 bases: TGCGCCAGCAGCTTGGGTATAGGAAATCAGCCCCAGCATTTT.